This T cell receptor beta chain was obtained from a study of T cells in tuberculosis. Whole-study context: The T cells targeted glucose monomycolate, a mycobacterial lipid, via CD1B.

About this clone itself: As yet, its antigen is unknown.

Germline V CDR1 and CDR2: LNHDA, SQIVND (reference sequence). V was pared by 4 bases and J by 2 bases, with 10 bases of the junction left unmatched. This CDR3 is built from 17 residues. Only in-frame clones appear in the TCRdb table, and some are missing; sequencing was by immunoSEQ multiplex PCR. The data contain some 26,000 clones, roughly 92% of them seen just once; the ten biggest clones take up 17%. Study-wide results and caveats: A GMM-specific repertoire classifier reached about 89% accuracy, AUROC 0.7 to 0.9. Shorter CDR3-alpha in active tuberculosis partly drove smaller distances. Smaller distances to GMM-specific TCRs suggested their expansion in active tuberculosis.

This TCR came from a donor aged 10 to 29 with latent tuberculosis or without tuberculosis infection. Some clones in this sample may be carry-over from other donors' samples. The chain combines TRBV19 with TRBJ2-3; TRBD2 aligns across 9 bases. Sequencing was carried out using PBMCs. The chain's CDR3 is CASSTQGGTSPTDTQYF. The CDR3 coding sequence is TGTGCCAGTAGTACCCAGGGAGGGACTAGCCCCACAGATACGCAGTATTTT.